The clone carrying this TCR beta chain was counted a few times. Its antigen remains unknown. The record originates from a study of identical twins. General study findings and limits: Insertion counts were lower in abundant cord blood beta clonotypes, a trend that memory repertoires did not show.

CDR1 KGHDR and CDR2 SFDVKD come from the germline V gene. The CDR3 spans 16 residues. The ends were cut back, 2 bases at V and 1 base at J, with 13 bases in the middle. A single record per CDR3 protein comes from TCRdb applying MiXCR to the 5' RACE reads. The sample lists around 490,000 distinct CDR3 sequences, approximately 16% occurring once. These data are also associated with another study on yellow fever vaccine responses in identical twins.

The sequence was collected from a woman under 30 in good health. The sample consisted of CD4+ T cells sorted from blood. V is TRBV24-1 and J is TRBJ2-5; D not certain. CDR3 DNA sequence: TGTGCCACCAGTGATTCAGATGGTCTAGTCCAAGAGACCCAGTACTTC. Its protein product is CATSDSDGLVQETQYF.